A single sample gave rise to the 28 T cell receptor beta chains below, sequenced in a study of T cell responses to AZD1222 COVID-19 vaccine. Clones were read by immunoSEQ multiplex PCR, and TCRdb kept only the in-frame ones, dropping some. The sample includes approximately 90,000 clones, approximately 88% of them seen just once. Sequences were derived from peripheral blood, sampled on day 0 of AZD1222 vaccination. These receptors were obtained from an adult in good health.

V usage is TRBV18 and J usage is TRBJ2-7, with D perhaps given as TRBD1 or TRBD2 (5 bases each). CDR1 and CDR2 from the germline V gene are KGHSH and LQKENI. V lost 5 bases and J lost 4, with 12 bases in between. The CDR3 length is 13 residues. The CDR3: CASSASEGYEQYF. The CDR3 nucleotides are TGTGCCAGCTCAGCGAGCGAGGGGTACGAGCAGTACTTC.

The V call is TRBV5-1, the J call TRBJ1-2; a weak D match, TRBD1 (5 bases). From germline, CDR1 is SGHRS and CDR2 YFSETQ. V was clipped by 2 bases and J by 3 bases, with 11 bases between them. The CDR3 totals 14 residues. The CDR3 sequence: CASSLTGSDYGYTF. DNA for the CDR3: TGCGCCAGCAGCTTAACAGGATCGGACTATGGCTACACCTTC.

This sequence joins TRBV7-8 and TRBJ2-2; unclear D gene. V was shortened by 7 bases and J by 3 bases, with 12 bases between the two germline ends. Germline CDR1 and CDR2: SGHVS and FQNEAQ. The CDR3 consists of 14 residues. The CDR3 nucleotides read TGTGCCAGCACTACAATGGCTTACACCGGGGAGCTGTTTTTT. Amino acid sequence: CASTTMAYTGELFF.

The genes are TRBV10-3 and TRBJ1-1; D may be TRBD1 (6 bases). The CDR3 has 16 residues. CDR1 and CDR2 from the germline V gene are ENHRY and SYGVKD. V was clipped by 6 bases and J by 4 bases, with 21 bases between them. The CDR3 region has the DNA TGTGCCATCAGCGGAAAAGGAGGGGGGAGGGCCACTGAAGCTTTCTTT. It translates to CAISGKGGGRATEAFF.

This sequence joins TRBV6-5 and TRBJ1-1; D perhaps matches TRBD1 (6 bases). V lost 4 bases, J lost 1 base, and 13 bases lay in between. Germline V gives CDR1 MNHEY, CDR2 SVGAGI. This CDR3 has 15 residues. Written as DNA, the CDR3 is TGTGCCAGCAGTTGGAGGGACACGGGGAACACTGAAGCTTTCTTT. It specifies CASSWRDTGNTEAFF.

V gene TRBV29-1 combines with J gene TRBJ1-3; TRBD1 might be the D (6 bases). Germline CDR1 SQVTM, CDR2 ANQGSEA. The germline V and J ends were trimmed by 7 bases and 4 bases, with 14 bases remaining between them. The CDR3 runs to 13 residues. As DNA, the CDR3 is TGCAGCGCAAGGGGGTTAGGGGGAAACACCATATATTTT. Encoded protein: CSARGLGGNTIYF. Looking up the rest from reference TRBV29-1 and TRBJ1-3 gives the full variable domain: SAVISQKPSRDICQRGTSLTIQCQVDSQVTMMFWYRQQPGQSLTLIATANQGSEATYESGFVIDKFPISRPNLTFSTLTVSNMSPEDSSIYLCSARGLGGNTIYFGEGSWLTVV.

The rearrangement uses TRBV7-2 and TRBJ1-3, with 7 nucleotides matching TRBD1. Germline loops: CDR1 SGHTA, CDR2 FQGNSA. The CDR3 extends over 14 amino acids. V shed 6 bases and J 8 bases; nucleotides not matched to a gene: 10. CDR3 loop: CASRSRGREDTIYF. Written as DNA, the CDR3 is TGTGCCAGCAGGTCTAGGGGGCGCGAGGACACCATATATTTT.

The chain recombines TRBV7-2 with TRBJ1-5; no clear D. CDR1 is SGHTA, CDR2 FQGNSA, per germline. V was pared by 1 base and J by 4 bases, with 5 bases between. The CDR3 length is 13 residues. The CDR3 DNA reads as TGTGCCAGCAGCTTAGTTGAAAATCAGCCCCAGCATTTT. This encodes CASSLVENQPQHF.

The chain employs TRBV5-1 and TRBJ2-7; unclear D gene. CDR1 SGHRS and CDR2 YFSETQ come from the germline V gene. V dropped 0 bases and J dropped 5 bases, with 12 bases sitting between them. There are 14 residues in the CDR3. The CDR3 DNA reads TGCGCCAGCAGCTTGGAGACACCCGAGGACGAGCAGTACTTC. Translated, it gives CASSLETPEDEQYF. The full variable domain, its missing parts supplied by reference TRBV5-1 and TRBJ2-7, is KAGVTQTPRYLIKTRGQQVTLSCSPISGHRSVSWYQQTPGQGLQFLFEYFSETQRNKGNFPGRFSGRQFSNSRSEMNVSTLELGDSALYLCASSLETPEDEQYFGPGTRLTVT.

The chain uses TRBV6-2 or TRBV6-3 and TRBJ1-2; no clear D. V was cut by 4 bases and J by 7 bases, with 7 bases left in between. CDR1 is MNHEY and CDR2 is SVGEGT in the germline V gene. The CDR3 spans 11 residues. CDR3 in amino acids: CASSFEVGYTF. CDR3 DNA sequence: TGTGCCAGCAGTTTCGAGGTTGGCTACACCTTC.

The V gene is TRBV11-2, the J gene TRBJ2-5, with TRBD2 matching over 10 bases. Trimming cost V 2 bases and J 4 bases; bases outside gene matches: 7. Germline-derived CDR1 and CDR2 are SGHAT and FQNNGV. The CDR3 totals 16 residues. The CDR3 sequence: CASSLKSGRASETQYF. CDR3 bases: TGTGCCAGCAGCTTAAAGAGCGGGAGGGCCTCAGAGACCCAGTACTTC.

The chain is built from TRBV6-2 or TRBV6-3 and TRBJ2-1; D call uncertain. V was shortened by 0 bases and J by 8 bases, with 20 bases between the two germline ends. This CDR3 comprises 17 residues. Germline CDR1 reads MNHEY; CDR2 reads SVGEGT. CDR3 sequence: CASSYSIEDGLRDEQFF. DNA for the CDR3: TGTGCCAGCAGTTACTCGATAGAAGACGGGTTGCGCGATGAGCAGTTCTTC.

A note on this clone: This is likely a read error, given that the CDR3 carries no conserved phenylalanine or tryptophan at its end. It is unclear where the CDR3 begins or ends on the DNA, so no DNA is shown, and the CDR3 is as TCRdb lists it. The CDR3 sequence is CATSDFAGV. The J gene is TRBJ1-1, the V gene TRBV24-1. The CDR3 length equals 9 residues, ends included. The germline V gene encodes CDR1 KGHDR and CDR2 SFDVKD.

The genes are TRBV19 and TRBJ1-2, with 7 bases lining up with TRBD1. The trim removed 0 bases at V and 4 bases at J, leaving 5 bases unmatched. Germline-derived CDR1 and CDR2 are LNHDA and SQIVND (reference sequence). There are 15 residues in the CDR3. As DNA, the CDR3 is TGTGCCAGTAGTATAGACGGCAGGGGGGGCTATGGCTACACCTTC. Translated: CASSIDGRGGYGYTF.

With respect to this clone: The same CDR3 also results from other DNA sequences found in this sample. The chain joins TRBV19 to TRBJ1-1, with 8 bases that match TRBD1. V lost 6 bases, J lost 1 base, and 7 bases stayed unmatched. The CDR3 sequence is 15 residues long. CDR1 is LNHDA, CDR2 SQIVND, per germline (reference sequence). CDR3 bases: TGTGCCAGTAGGACCGGGACAGGAGCGAACACTGAAGCTTTCTTT. Translating it yields CASRTGTGANTEAFF.

The genes are TRBV10-3 and TRBJ1-2; unclear D gene. Trimming stripped 2 bases from V and 2 bases from J, with 9 bases between. The CDR3 is 14 amino acids. Germline V CDR1 and CDR2: ENHRY, SYGVKD. The CDR3 sequence is CAISETTENYGYTF. CDR3 sequence (DNA): TGTGCCATCAGTGAGACCACAGAGAACTATGGCTACACCTTC.

The chain links TRBV2 to TRBJ2-3, with 16 bases aligning to TRBD2. Germline-derived CDR1 and CDR2 are SNHLY and FYNNEI. Trimming removed 6 bases from V and 3 bases from J; junction bases left unmatched: 12. The CDR3 consists of 19 residues. The CDR3: CASREPGLAGGAGTDTQYF. CDR3 nucleotides: TGTGCCAGCAGGGAACCGGGACTAGCGGGAGGGGCGGGGACAGATACGCAGTATTTT.

This chain uses TRBV16 with TRBJ1-2, with 7 bases identical to TRBD1. The CDR3 extends over 14 amino acids. Unmatched junction bases numbered 10, after V lost 8 bases and J lost 4 bases. Germline V gives CDR1 KGHSY, CDR2 FQNENV. CDR3 protein: CASGGDRDGYGYTF. DNA of the CDR3: TGTGCCAGCGGAGGTGACAGGGATGGCTATGGCTACACCTTC.

This sequence joins TRBV4-2 and TRBJ1-2; 7 bases map to TRBD1. Trimming took 0 bases from V and 0 from J; bases not matched to a gene: 13. The CDR3 totals 19 residues. Germline V CDR1 and CDR2: LGHNA, YNFKEQ. The CDR3 bases are TGTGCCAGCAGCCAAGAGTTAAGAACCGGGACAGAGTCTAACTATGGCTACACCTTC. It encodes CASSQELRTGTESNYGYTF.

The chain couples TRBV9 to TRBJ2-3; D uncertain. Trimming shortened V by 4 bases and J by 6 bases, and 21 bases separated the two germline ends. This CDR3 contains 16 residues. Germline lookup yields CDR1 SGDLS and CDR2 YYNGEE. CDR3 amino acids: CASSPRIGLAGDTQYF. The DNA of the CDR3 is TGTGCCAGCAGCCCACGAATCGGGCTCGCCGGGGATACGCAGTATTTT.

The V call is TRBV5-1, the J call TRBJ1-4; 10 bases map to TRBD1. The CDR3 extends over 14 amino acids. Germline V lookup: CDR1 SGHRS, CDR2 YFSETQ. Germline trimming cut 5 bases from V and 2 bases from J; bases unmatched to any gene: 0. The CDR3 spells CASRGQGTNEKLFF. As DNA, the CDR3 is TGCGCCAGCAGGGGACAGGGGACTAATGAAAAACTGTTTTTT.

This chain connects TRBV9 to TRBJ2-1; D is uncertain. The CDR3 runs to 11 residues. V was clipped by 3 bases and J by 7 bases, with 5 bases between them. Per the germline V gene, CDR1 is SGDLS and CDR2 is YYNGEE. CDR3 sequence reads: CASSALNEQFF. The DNA of the CDR3 is TGTGCCAGCAGCGCTCTGAATGAGCAGTTCTTC.

The J gene is TRBJ2-7, the V gene TRBV2; TRBD1 matches 7 bases. The CDR3 covers 14 residues. Germline V gene data show CDR1 as SNHLY and CDR2 as FYNNEI. V shed 6 bases and J 3 bases; nucleotides not matched to a gene: 8. The CDR3 loop reads CASSPTGLSYEQYF. CDR3 nucleotide sequence: TGTGCCAGCAGCCCGACAGGGTTGAGCTACGAGCAGTACTTC.

The chain combines TRBV18 with TRBJ1-2; D may be TRBD1 (5 bases). The CDR3 is 17 residues long. V lost 2 bases to trimming and J lost 3 bases, with 19 bases between them. Germline-derived CDR1 and CDR2 are KGHSH and LQKENI. This CDR3 reads CASSPSGYGPLHYGYTF. The CDR3 DNA follows: TGTGCCAGCTCACCATCAGGGTACGGGCCCCTACACTATGGCTACACCTTC.

The chain has TRBV25-1 and TRBJ1-1; 9 bases fit TRBD1. V lost 5 bases and J lost 4; bases outside the gene matches: 17. Germline V gene lookup returns CDR1 MGHDK and CDR2 SYGVNS. The CDR3 runs to 18 residues. CDR3 protein: CASSLSQGADRRGTEAFF. For the CDR3, the DNA is TGTGCCAGCAGTCTCTCACAGGGGGCGGATCGAAGAGGCACTGAAGCTTTCTTT.

This clone has a single count. The rearrangement uses TRBV7-8 and TRBJ2-1, with 7 bases aligning to TRBD2. The CDR3 is 15 residues long. Germline-derived CDR1 and CDR2 are SGHVS and FQNEAQ. V gave up 7 bases and J gave up 0 bases; unmatched junction bases: 6. The CDR3 region is CASIGTGGSYNEQFF. CDR3 nucleotide sequence: TGTGCCAGCATCGGGACGGGAGGCTCCTACAATGAGCAGTTCTTC.

The V gene is TRBV28, the J gene TRBJ1-2, with 8 nucleotides matching TRBD1. The CDR3 loop spans 15 amino acids. The V segment lost 6 bases and the J segment 5 bases; nucleotides outside the gene matches: 11. Germline V gives CDR1 MDHEN, CDR2 SYDVKM. The CDR3 nucleotides read TGTGCCAGCAGAAACAAAAGGACAGGGAAATATGGCTACACCTTC. This encodes CASRNKRTGKYGYTF.

The chain carries TRBV29-1 and TRBJ2-7, with 13 bases that match TRBD2. The germline V gene has CDR1 SQVTM and CDR2 ANQGSEA. V dropped 6 bases and J dropped 3; count of bases not matched to a gene: 2. CDR3 length: 13 residues. The CDR3 DNA is TGCAGCGTGACTAGCGGGAGGAGCTACGAGCAGTACTTC. This translates into CSVTSGRSYEQYF.